Below, one T cell receptor beta chain is given with its context. The target antigen is unknown. Trimming stripped 0 bases from V and 0 bases from J, with 21 bases between. CDR1 and CDR2 (germline): DFQATT, SNEGSKA (reference sequence). The CDR3 totals 19 residues. The record originates from a study of T cells after yellow fever vaccination. Study observations and caveats: At less than 97% for CD4 and 70% to 90% for CD8, most primary-vaccination clones showed up again after the booster. Faster peaking, at day 5 versus 15, marked a secondary response that was weaker.

The study made its TCR cDNA through 5'RACE template switching. That step introduced a universal primer site along with UMIs. MiXCR was run by TCRdb on the 5' RACE reads, yielding one entry per CDR3 protein. The sample shows about 160,000 distinct CDR3 sequences, 6% to 7.5% of them seen only once. Source: CD4+ T cells sorted from PBMCs, taken 4 to 6 days after the first yellow fever vaccination. This TCR was sampled from a man younger than 30 who received the YFV17D yellow fever vaccine. The chain uses TRBV20-1 and TRBJ1-5; the D is unclear. CDR3 residues: CSARDPLGTDGYSNQPQHF. Written as DNA, the CDR3 is TGCAGTGCTAGAGATCCCTTGGGCACAGATGGCTATAGCAATCAGCCCCAGCATTTT.